The 19 T cell receptor beta chains listed next were all sequenced from one sample in a study of T cells in Graves' hyperthyroidism and ophthalmopathy. The investigators amplified TCR beta CDR3 regions from RNA transcripts. HTBI primers drove first-round RT-PCR of the TCR CDR3. TCRdb analysed the multiplex PCR reads with MiXCR anew, one entry per CDR3 protein. The sample consists of some 800,000 distinct CDR3 sequences, 35% to 40% of them appearing once. The sequencing input was blood. Receptors originate from a man younger than 35 with Graves' hyperthyroidism.

V and J are TRBV12-3 or TRBV12-4 and TRBJ1-3; the match to TRBD1 covers 7 bases. J lost 0 bases, V lost 4 bases, and 6 bases had no gene match. This CDR3 region has 16 residues. The CDR3 protein is CASSSSGQSSGNTIYF. CDR3 bases: TGTGCCAGCAGTTCGTCGGGACAGAGCTCTGGAAACACCATATATTTT.

The sample holds one count of this clonotype. The rearrangement links TRBV15 to TRBJ1-2; D may be TRBD1 (6 bases). With 5 bases removed from V and 6 bases from J, the gap between germline ends came to 13 bases. Germline CDR1 reads LNHNV; CDR2 reads YYDKDF (reference sequence). The CDR3 consists of 13 residues. Here the CDR3 DNA reads TGTGCCACCAGCCGAGGGGGAGGGGATGGCTACACCTTC. Translation gives CATSRGGGDGYTF.

This rearrangement joins TRBV4-1 to TRBJ2-7; no reliable D call. The CDR3 is 15 residues long. V was pared by 0 bases and J by 2 bases, with 11 bases between. Per the germline V gene, CDR1 is MGHRA and CDR2 is YSYEKL. The CDR3 sequence is CASSQDRLQPYEQYF. The CDR3 nucleotides read TGCGCCAGCAGCCAAGATCGACTGCAACCCTACGAGCAGTACTTC.

V usage is TRBV20-1 and J usage is TRBJ2-7; possibly TRBD2 for D (9 bases). CDR1 is DFQATT and CDR2 is SNEGSKA in the germline V gene (reference sequence). V was shortened by 6 bases and J by 6 bases, with 21 bases between the two germline ends. This CDR3 contains 14 residues. CDR3 region: CSADRVAGAGEQYF. The CDR3 DNA follows: TGCAGTGCGGACAGGGTAGCGGGAGCGGGCGAGCAGTACTTC.

To note about this clonotype: The junction departs from the called germline gene at one end, perhaps through a read error. The V and J genes are TRBV20-1 and TRBJ2-7; 13 bases match TRBD2. CDR3 length: 13 amino acids. CDR1 is DFQATT and CDR2 is SNEGSKA in the germline V gene (reference sequence). CDR3: CSAGLAGAYGQYF. CDR3 nucleotide sequence: TGCAGTGCTGGACTAGCGGGAGCCTACGGGCAGTACTTC.

The chain joins TRBV7-3 to TRBJ2-5, with 8 bases identical to TRBD2. The CDR3 loop spans 14 amino acids. The V and J ends lost 4 bases and 4 bases, in that order; junction bases with no gene match: 5. Germline CDR1 SGHTA, CDR2 FQGTGA. DNA of the CDR3: TGTGCCAGCAGCTCCGGGGGGGCCGTAGAGACCCAGTACTTC. It encodes CASSSGGAVETQYF.

V and J are TRBV7-2 and TRBJ2-5; tentative D call: TRBD1 (6 bases). In germline, CDR1 is SGHTA, CDR2 FQGNSA. CDR3 size: 14 residues. V lost 5 bases, J lost 6 bases, and 16 bases lay in between. DNA for the CDR3: TGTGCCAGCAGCCCCCGGACAGTAAAGAAGACCCAGTACTTC. Its protein is CASSPRTVKKTQYF.

This clonotype was observed a few times. The rearrangement links TRBV12-3 or TRBV12-4 to TRBJ2-5, with 8 bases identical to TRBD1. This CDR3 has 14 amino acids. The J segment lost 5 bases and the V segment lost 3 bases, leaving 5 bases of the junction unmatched. The CDR3 sequence: CASSFSRTGETQYF. In DNA, the CDR3 is TGTGCCAGCAGTTTTTCTCGGACAGGGGAGACCCAGTACTTC.

This clonotype was counted a few times. The V gene is TRBV20-1, the J gene TRBJ1-6; 7 bases map to TRBD1. CDR3 size: 14 residues. The junction had 9 bases not matched to a gene; V was cut back by 5 bases and J by 8 bases. Germline assignment: CDR1 DFQATT and CDR2 SNEGSKA (reference sequence). The CDR3 region has the DNA TGCAGTGCTGGGATTAGACAGGGATATTCACCCCTCCACTTT. This sequence encodes CSAGIRQGYSPLHF.

The V gene is TRBV19, the J gene TRBJ2-7; 11 nucleotides agree with TRBD1. CDR1 LNHDA and CDR2 SQIVND come from the germline V gene (reference sequence). The CDR3 totals 13 residues. With 6 bases clipped from V and 5 bases from J, the junction kept 3 bases outside the gene matches. The CDR3 region has the DNA TGTGCCAGTAGGCGGACAGGGGGCCACGAGCAGTACTTC. Its translation is CASRRTGGHEQYF.

The chain combines TRBV29-1 with TRBJ1-2; the D is unclear. CDR3 length: 12 residues. Per germline, CDR1 SQVTM and CDR2 ANQGSEA. The ends were cut back, 5 bases at V and 4 bases at J, with 11 bases in the middle. This CDR3 is CSVPPGFYGYTF. In DNA, the CDR3 is TGCAGCGTTCCCCCAGGATTCTATGGCTACACCTTC.

The chain carries TRBV20-1 and TRBJ2-7; no firm D call. The CDR3 length is 15 residues. Germline CDR1 and CDR2: DFQATT and SNEGSKA (reference sequence). V was pared by 0 bases and J by 3 bases, with 15 bases between. CDR3 DNA: TGCAGTGCTAGAGATCGGAAACAAGTGGGCTACGAGCAGTACTTC. It specifies CSARDRKQVGYEQYF.

This clonotype was detected a few times. The chain has TRBV11-2 and TRBJ2-5; the D is unclear. Germline assignment: CDR1 SGHAT and CDR2 FQNNGV. CDR3 length: 11 amino acids. Trimming left V 6 bases short and J 5 bases short, with 7 bases between. CDR3 sequence: CASSYHETQYF. Here the CDR3 DNA reads TGTGCCAGCAGTTATCATGAGACCCAGTACTTC.

The chain joins TRBV11-2 to TRBJ2-5; no firm D call. Per the germline V gene, CDR1 is SGHAT and CDR2 is FQNNGV. The CDR3 has 15 amino acids. With 2 bases removed from V and 5 bases from J, the gap between germline ends came to 15 bases. In DNA, the CDR3 is TGTGCCAGCAGCTTATGGGGAACTGGTAGTGAGACCCAGTACTTC. It codes for CASSLWGTGSETQYF.

J is TRBJ1-4 and V is TRBV20-1, with 7 bases lining up with TRBD1. The ends lost 0 bases at V and 7 bases at J; junction bases unmatched: 5. The CDR3 has 14 amino acids. Germline CDR1 reads DFQATT; CDR2 reads SNEGSKA (reference sequence). CDR3 in DNA: TGCAGTGCTAGAGATTACAGGGGCGGTGAAAAACTGTTTTTT. Protein sequence: CSARDYRGGEKLFF.

This clonotype was seen a single time. The chain recombines TRBV30 with TRBJ2-2; D is unresolved. The CDR3 has 12 residues. Germline V gives CDR1 GTSNPN, CDR2 SVGIG (reference sequence). The CDR3 nucleotides read TGTGCGTTGGATAGGGTGGCCGGGGAGCTGTTTTTT. Its protein is CALDRVAGELFF.

The chain has TRBV6-1 and TRBJ1-5; the D gene is possibly TRBD1 (5 bases). CDR1 is MNHNS, CDR2 SASEGT, per germline. V shed 3 bases and J shed 7 bases, with 16 bases lying between them. The CDR3 sequence is 15 residues long. The CDR3 DNA reads as TGTGCCAGCAGTGACCCTTACAGGTTTGGACAGCCCCAGCATTTT. Encoded protein: CASSDPYRFGQPQHF.

Ten or more counts support this clonotype. V gene TRBV10-3 combines with J gene TRBJ1-2; D is uncertain. V lost 3 bases, J lost 3 bases, and 11 bases lay in between. CDR1 and CDR2 from the germline V gene are ENHRY and SYGVKD. The CDR3 runs 14 residues. The CDR3 DNA reads as TGTGCCATCAGTGATCCTAGGGAGCACTATGGCTACACCTTC. This codes for CAISDPREHYGYTF.

This clonotype has only a few counts. The V call is TRBV7-2, the J call TRBJ1-2; TRBD1 matches 7 bases. CDR3 length: 14 amino acids. V gave up 1 base and J gave up 8 bases; unmatched junction bases: 7. Germline V gene sequence: CDR1 SGHTA, CDR2 FQGNSA. The CDR3 nucleotides read TGTGCCAGCAGCTTAGGGGGGTCAGGGGGAGGCTACACCTTC. The encoded protein is CASSLGGSGGGYTF.